The 11 T cell receptor beta chains below were found in one sample sequenced in a study of T cell responses to AZD1222 COVID-19 vaccine. Measured with immunoSEQ multiplex PCR; TCRdb has only the in-frame clones, and not every one. The data show roughly 140,000 clones, 90% seen once. The sequenced sample was peripheral blood, obtained 28 days after the second AZD1222 dose. These receptor sequences come from an adult who received the AZD1222 COVID-19 vaccine.

This clone has only one observation. The rearrangement uses TRBV18 and TRBJ1-2; no clear D. Trimming shortened V by 3 bases and J by 8 bases, and 19 bases separated the two germline ends. Germline V lookup: CDR1 KGHSH, CDR2 LQKENI. This CDR3 contains 15 residues. The DNA of the CDR3 is TGTGCCAGCTCACCCGCGACGGTAGGGATGATGGGCTACACCTTC. This codes for CASSPATVGMMGYTF.

J is TRBJ1-3 and V is TRBV5-1; weak D call: TRBD1 (6 bases). From germline, CDR1 is SGHRS and CDR2 YFSETQ. The CDR3 has 15 residues. Between the trimmed V and J ends, which lost 4 bases and 0 bases, there was a span of 11 bases. The CDR3 region has the DNA TGCGCCAGCAGCGCCCAGGGGAACTCTGGAAACACCATATATTTT. It yields the protein CASSAQGNSGNTIYF.

V usage is TRBV5-1 and J usage is TRBJ1-1; 11 bases agree with TRBD1. The junction had 8 bases not matched to a gene; V was cut back by 4 bases and J by 6 bases. CDR3 length: 15 amino acids. Looked up from germline, CDR1 is SGHRS and CDR2 is YFSETQ. This CDR3 reads CASSPRTGGASEAFF. The CDR3 coding sequence is TGCGCCAGCAGCCCCAGGACAGGGGGCGCCTCTGAAGCTTTCTTT.

The chain carries TRBV6-5 and TRBJ2-5; TRBD1 might be the D (5 bases). Deletions cut 5 bases from V and 3 bases from J, with 13 bases between. This CDR3 has 14 amino acids. Germline assignment: CDR1 MNHEY and CDR2 SVGAGI. In DNA, the CDR3 is TGTGCCAGCAGTCCCCCCGGCAGGGAAGAGACCCAGTACTTC. It codes for CASSPPGREETQYF.

This clone has a handful of counts. The V and J genes are TRBV7-9 and TRBJ1-6; D remains ambiguous. V was trimmed by 0 bases and J by 10 bases, leaving 4 bases between them. CDR3 length: 12 residues. In germline, CDR1 is SEHNR, CDR2 FQNEAQ (reference sequence). For the CDR3, the DNA is TGTGCCAGCAGCTTAGCCGCCTCACCCCTCCACTTT. The encoded protein is CASSLAASPLHF.

The rearrangement joins TRBV19 to TRBJ1-5; D uncertain. Germline V gene data show CDR1 as LNHDA and CDR2 as SQIVND (reference sequence). The V end lost 5 bases, the J end lost 4 bases, and 12 bases lay between the germline ends. This CDR3 is 14 amino acids long. The CDR3 DNA reads as TGTGCCAGTAGTCTCCAGAGTAGAAATCAGCCCCAGCATTTT. Translation gives CASSLQSRNQPQHF.

The gene calls are TRBV4-2 and TRBJ2-6; either TRBD1 or TRBD2 may fit D (6 bases each). From germline, CDR1 is LGHNA and CDR2 YNFKEQ. This CDR3 has 17 amino acids. V was clipped by 0 bases and J by 0 bases, with 9 bases between them. The CDR3 DNA is TGTGCCAGCAGCCAAGACCGGGGGCACTCTGGGGCCAACGTCCTGACTTTC. Translation gives CASSQDRGHSGANVLTF.

The rearrangement links TRBV11-3 to TRBJ1-1; D call uncertain. V shed 0 bases and J shed 1 base, with 3 bases lying between them. The length of the CDR3 is 13 residues. Germline V gives CDR1 SGHNT, CDR2 YENEEA. The CDR3: CASSLDANTEAFF. The CDR3 nucleotides read TGTGCCAGCAGCTTAGATGCGAACACTGAAGCTTTCTTT.

The CDR3 reads CASSWGQGNTEAFF. In nucleotides, the CDR3 is TGCGCCAGCAGCTGGGGACAGGGAAACACTGAAGCTTTCTTT. The V and J genes are TRBV4-1 and TRBJ1-1; 9 bases match TRBD1. This CDR3 has 14 amino acids. Germline lookup yields CDR1 MGHRA and CDR2 YSYEKL. V gave up 5 bases and J gave up 2 bases; unmatched junction bases: 3.

This clone showed up just once. The rearrangement joins TRBV30 to TRBJ1-1; D remains ambiguous. The CDR3 is 18 amino acids. Germline V gene sequence: CDR1 GTSNPN, CDR2 SVGIG (reference sequence). V was cut by 4 bases and J by 3 bases, with 27 bases left in between. As DNA, the CDR3 is TGTGCCTGGACCCCCTTCAGGCGGTACCCGACGAGGGACACTGAAGCTTTCTTT. This encodes CAWTPFRRYPTRDTEAFF.

The chain has TRBV3-1 (or the pseudogene TRBV3-2) and TRBJ1-5; D call uncertain. The germline V gene encodes CDR1 LGHDT and CDR2 YNNKEL (reference sequence). The V end lost 0 bases, the J end lost 0 bases, and 9 bases lay between the germline ends. The CDR3 extends over 16 amino acids. CDR3 loop: CASSQDHPYSNQPQHF. CDR3 bases: TGTGCCAGCAGCCAAGATCACCCGTATAGCAATCAGCCCCAGCATTTT.